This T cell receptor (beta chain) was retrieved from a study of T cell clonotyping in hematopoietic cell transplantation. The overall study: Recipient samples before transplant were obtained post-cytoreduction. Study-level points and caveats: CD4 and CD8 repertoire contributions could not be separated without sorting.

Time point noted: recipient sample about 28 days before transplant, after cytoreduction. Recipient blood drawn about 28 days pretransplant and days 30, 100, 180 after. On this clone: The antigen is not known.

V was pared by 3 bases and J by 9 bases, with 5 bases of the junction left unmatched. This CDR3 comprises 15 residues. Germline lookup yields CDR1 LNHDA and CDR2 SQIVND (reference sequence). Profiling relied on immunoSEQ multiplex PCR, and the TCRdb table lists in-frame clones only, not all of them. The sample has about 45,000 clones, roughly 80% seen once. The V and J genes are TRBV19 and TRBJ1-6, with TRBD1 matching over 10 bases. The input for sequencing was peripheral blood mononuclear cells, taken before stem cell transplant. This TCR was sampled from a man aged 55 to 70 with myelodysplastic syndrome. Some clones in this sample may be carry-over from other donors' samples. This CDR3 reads CASSIGTGAGSPLHF. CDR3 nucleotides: TGTGCCAGTAGTATCGGGACAGGGGCGGGTTCACCCCTCCACTTT.